A selection of T cell receptor beta chains follows, all from one sample in a study of blood T cells in healthy people across ages. One entry per CDR3 protein results from TCRdb running MiXCR on the 5' RACE reads. The sample holds more than 600,000 distinct CDR3 sequences; around a quarter are singletons and the top ten take roughly 9%. The data also belong to a second study, concerning T cells of mothers and their children.

Sequenced material: blood. Receptors were obtained from a boy between 10 and 17 years old in good health. The CDR3 runs from the conserved cysteine through the conserved F or W. The D gene is left open where the match is weak. Clone size is not always given. Where it is, it says once, few, many or a class for expanded clones.

D,J,V,size,CDR3,DNA
-,TRBJ2-7,TRBV7-9,few,CASSSGGDKIYEQYF,TGTGCCAGCAGCTCTGGGGGGGACAAAATCTACGAGCAGTACTTC
-,TRBJ1-1,TRBV3-1,-,CASSQVQKNTEAFF,TGTGCCAGCAGCCAGGTTCAGAAAAACACTGAAGCTTTCTTT
-,TRBJ2-5,TRBV29-1,-,CSVQRTVQETQYF,TGCAGCGTCCAAAGGACGGTACAAGAGACCCAGTACTTC
TRBD1,TRBJ1-1,TRBV3-1,-,CASSQKGTGFNTFF,TGTGCCAGCAGCCAGAAAGGGACAGGGTTTAATACTTTCTTT
TRBD2,TRBJ2-7,TRBV20-1,-,CSGLGDLAAEQYF,TGCAGCGGACTCGGAGACCTAGCGGCGGAGCAGTACTTC
-,TRBJ1-5,TRBV20-1,-,CSVTGTPFAAQHF,TGCAGTGTTACCGGGACACCCTTTGCAGCCCAGCATTTT
TRBD2,TRBJ2-1,TRBV13,-,CASSPMTAGGHEQFF,TGTGCCAGCAGCCCCATGACCGCGGGGGGGCATGAGCAGTTCTTC
-,TRBJ2-3,TRBV6-6,-,CASSYSMASADTQYF,TGTGCCAGCAGTTACTCGATGGCGTCGGCAGATACGCAGTATTTT
-,TRBJ2-7,TRBV29-1,few,CSVDDSDYRGTEQYF,TGCAGCGTTGACGATTCGGACTACAGGGGAACCGAGCAGTACTTC
TRBD2,TRBJ2-3,TRBV7-2,-,CASSLRASGSSTDTQYF,TGTGCCAGCAGCTTAAGGGCTAGCGGGAGTAGCACAGATACGCAGTATTTT
-,TRBJ1-2,TRBV10-3,-,CAFSGGMGVYGYTF,TGTGCCTTCAGTGGTGGAATGGGGGTCTATGGCTACACCTTC
TRBD2,TRBJ2-1,TRBV29-1,-,CSVWLTSVQEQFF,TGCAGCGTTTGGTTAACTAGCGTCCAAGAGCAGTTCTTC
-,TRBJ2-5,TRBV5-1,few,CASTTTGPGWETQYF,TGCGCCAGCACGACTACGGGACCCGGCTGGGAGACCCAGTACTTC
-,TRBJ2-7,TRBV6-5,-,CASSTLNSYEQYF,TGTGCCAGCAGCACTCTCAACTCCTACGAGCAGTACTTC
TRBD2,TRBJ2-1,TRBV28,-,CASSFRSSGVEQFF,TGTGCCAGCAGTTTTCGATCTAGCGGGGTAGAGCAGTTCTTC
-,TRBJ2-7,TRBV4-1,-,CASSQGGSEQYF,TGCGCCAGCAGCCAAGGGGGCAGCGAGCAGTACTTC
-,TRBJ2-1,TRBV3-1,few,CASSQGLINEQFF,TGTGCCAGCAGCCAAGGCCTAATAAATGAGCAGTTCTTC
TRBD1,TRBJ1-2,TRBV11-2,few,CASSSSDRGGYGYTF,TGTGCCAGCAGCTCCTCGGACAGGGGTGGCTATGGCTACACCTTC
TRBD2,TRBJ2-1,TRBV27,-,CASSYGTSPYNEQFF,TGTGCCAGCAGTTACGGGACTAGTCCCTACAATGAGCAGTTCTTC
TRBD2,TRBJ2-5,TRBV7-6,-,CASSLESGGPTLGAQYF,TGTGCCAGCAGCTTAGAGAGCGGGGGCCCCACTCTGGGGGCCCAGTACTTC
TRBD1,TRBJ1-2,TRBV28,few,CASTSDRDLGYTF,TGTGCCAGCACTTCAGACAGGGATCTTGGCTACACCTTC
-,TRBJ2-7,TRBV7-9,-,CASSPRVIQGVNEQYF,TGTGCCAGCAGCCCCAGGGTTATCCAGGGAGTTAACGAGCAGTACTTC
-,TRBJ2-5,TRBV18,-,CASSRRTVPGETQYF,TGTGCCAGCTCACGTAGGACAGTTCCCGGGGAGACCCAGTACTTC
TRBD1,TRBJ1-4,TRBV5-6,few,CASSSDRGEKLFF,TGTGCCAGCAGCTCTGACAGGGGTGAAAAACTGTTTTTT